These T cell receptor beta chains were read from a single sample in a study of blood T cell repertoires in COVID-19. Sequencing used immunoSEQ multiplex PCR; TCRdb keeps in-frame clones, though not all of them. The sample consists of about 120,000 clones, just over 90% of them appearing once. The source material was peripheral blood. These receptors all come from a human donor with active COVID-19. The donor label of this sample is uncertain. Each CDR3 is given without its conserved first and last residue.

V gene,CDR3 length,J gene,CDR3 protein
TRBV25-1,11,TRBJ1-4,ASSEYEGKKLF
TRBV18,11,TRBJ2-5,ASSSTPQETQY
TRBV5-6,14,TRBJ2-3,ASSLAITGEIDTQY
TRBV9,12,TRBJ2-1,ASSPRLAYNEQF
TRBV7-4,9,TRBJ1-2,ASFGGDGYT
TRBV9,14,TRBJ2-1,ASSGSGGGFYNEQF
TRBV2,13,TRBJ1-1,ASSEGLGRRTEAF
TRBV5-1,12,TRBJ2-2,ASSLVTSAGELF
TRBV7-3,14,TRBJ2-7,ASSLTWTGNLYEQY
TRBV6-5,12,TRBJ2-1,ASHGGGRYNEQF
TRBV2,11,TRBJ2-2,ASGQLVPGELF
TRBV19,12,TRBJ2-7,ASSIVRGASEQY
TRBV7-2,16,TRBJ2-1,ASSSGTGVLSSYNEQF
TRBV20-1,16,TRBJ1-2,SASYYGPVTGGTYGYT
TRBV10-3,14,TRBJ2-3,AISESGLADTDTQY
TRBV15,12,TRBJ1-3,ATSIKSSGNTIY
TRBV30,17,TRBJ2-1,AWAPRTSGGDSTYNEQF
TRBV18,13,TRBJ2-7,ASSPAAGGKGEQY
TRBV12-3/TRBV12-4,10,TRBJ2-3,ASSLYTDTQY
TRBV29-1,12,TRBJ1-5,SNRTGDPNQPQH
TRBV6-5,11,TRBJ1-2,ASSRGSNYGYT
TRBV6-6,9,TRBJ1-1,ASKTSTEAF
TRBV7-2,13,TRBJ2-2,ASSSGGRATGELF
TRBV19,15,TRBJ1-5,ASSIRDTKFSNQPQH
TRBV11-2,15,TRBJ1-6,ASSLGFAGDYNSPLH
TRBV7-9,13,TRBJ2-4,ASSLASRGRNIQY
TRBV13,14,TRBJ2-7,ASSPRTSGGANEQY
TRBV4-1,14,TRBJ2-5,ASSQVPSGAQETQY
TRBV2,14,TRBJ1-4,ASNFGPPLNNEKLF
TRBV7-2,10,TRBJ1-2,ASSLQGYGYT
TRBV19,13,TRBJ1-5,ASTKDRASNQPQH
TRBV4-1,14,TRBJ2-7,ASSLLSGTGGYEQY
TRBV6-6,14,TRBJ2-4,ASSTNRGLAKNIQY
TRBV5-1,12,TRBJ2-7,ASSSSGGVYEQY
TRBV19,11,TRBJ1-1,ASTITGGNEAF
TRBV7-9,16,TRBJ2-1,ASSGTGFSNQAYNEQF
TRBV4-3,14,TRBJ2-3,ASSQDLAGVTDTQY
TRBV19,11,TRBJ1-1,ASSSVRGAEAF
TRBV12-5,13,TRBJ2-3,ASGLAPGSTDTQY
TRBV27,11,TRBJ2-7,ASSLDVTDEQY
TRBV2,14,TRBJ1-2,ASSGMRQGGSYGYT
TRBV29-1,13,TRBJ2-7,SVGAGGMGSYEQY
TRBV6-5,13,TRBJ2-1,ASRAAGGAYNEQF
TRBV5-1,13,TRBJ2-3,ASSLQAPNTDTQY
TRBV19,13,TRBJ2-4,ASSESLLAKNIQY